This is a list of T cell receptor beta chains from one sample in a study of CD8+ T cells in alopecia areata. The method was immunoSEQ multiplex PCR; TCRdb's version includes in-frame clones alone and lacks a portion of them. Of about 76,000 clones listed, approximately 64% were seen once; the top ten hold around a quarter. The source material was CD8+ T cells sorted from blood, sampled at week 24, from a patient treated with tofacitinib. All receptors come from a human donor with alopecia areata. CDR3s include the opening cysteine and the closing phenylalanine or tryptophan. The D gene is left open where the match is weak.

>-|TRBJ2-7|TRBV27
CASIGGRHEQYF
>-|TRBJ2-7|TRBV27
CASRGTGLSYEQYF
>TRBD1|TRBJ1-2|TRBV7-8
CASSPRQGPQKGYTF
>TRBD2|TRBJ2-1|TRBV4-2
CASSQGAGGSYNEQFF
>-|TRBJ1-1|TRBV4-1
CASSQEQGQDAFF
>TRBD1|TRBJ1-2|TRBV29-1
CSVDREGAYGYTF
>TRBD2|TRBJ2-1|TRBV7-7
CASSLVGGGNEQFF
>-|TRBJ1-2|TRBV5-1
CASSPAGDGYTF
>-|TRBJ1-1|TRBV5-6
CASSKGPSEAFF
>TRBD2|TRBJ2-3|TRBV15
CATSRDRGRGTDTQYF
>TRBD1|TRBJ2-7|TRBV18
CASSPGQGNRDSYEQYF
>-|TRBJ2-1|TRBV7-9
CASSQVRVEPNEQFF
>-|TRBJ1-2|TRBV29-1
CSVPKGQGRVDYGYTF
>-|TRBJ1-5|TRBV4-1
CASSQDLHQPQHF
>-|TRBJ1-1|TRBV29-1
CSVEAAEAFF
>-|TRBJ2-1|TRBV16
CASSPTNNEQFF
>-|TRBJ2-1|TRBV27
CASSLTNSYNEQFF
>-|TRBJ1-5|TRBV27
CASSLGATGTQPQHF
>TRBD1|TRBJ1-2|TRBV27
CASTLKTGGNYGYTF
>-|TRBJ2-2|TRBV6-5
CASEDRQNTGELFF
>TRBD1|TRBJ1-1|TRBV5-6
CASSLATGEAFF
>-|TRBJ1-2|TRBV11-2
CASSLADGSLRYGYTF
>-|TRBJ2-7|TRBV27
CASSLSAWSEQYF
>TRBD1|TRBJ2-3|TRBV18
CASSPPPGQTTDTQYF
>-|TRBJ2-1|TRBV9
CASSAGTATYNEQFF
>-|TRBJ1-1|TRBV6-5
CASSYSVGTEAFF
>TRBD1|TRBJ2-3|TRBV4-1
CASSQDLSFRDRLTDTQYF
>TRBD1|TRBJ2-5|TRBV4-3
CASSQDRGQGVTQYF
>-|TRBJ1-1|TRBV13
CASSFEGDTEAFF
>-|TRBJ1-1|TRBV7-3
CASSLNSMNTEAFF
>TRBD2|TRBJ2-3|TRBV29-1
CSVESSGLGTDTQYF
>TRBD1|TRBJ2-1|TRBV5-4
CASSIYDRDNEQFF
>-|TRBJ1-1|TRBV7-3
CASAVAGSGTEAFF
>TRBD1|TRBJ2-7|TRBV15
CATSSRTGTFYEQYF
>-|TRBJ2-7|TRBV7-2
CASSLEAGITYEQYF
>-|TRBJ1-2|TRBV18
CASSPPQGLNYGYTF
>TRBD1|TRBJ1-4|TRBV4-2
CASSQRTGGAVNEKLFF
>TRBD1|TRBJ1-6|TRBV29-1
CSVEETGGSPLHF
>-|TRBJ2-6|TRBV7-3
CASSLTDGWANVLTF
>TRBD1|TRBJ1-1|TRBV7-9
CASSFDRDRMNTEAFF
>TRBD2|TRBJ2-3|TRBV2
CASSTGLARTDTQYF
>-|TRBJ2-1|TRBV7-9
CASSLAPGTYNEQFF
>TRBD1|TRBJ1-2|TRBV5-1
CASRPSGQGISYGYTF
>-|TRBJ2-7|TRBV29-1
CSVRTSPYEQYF
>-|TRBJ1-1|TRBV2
CASQGLVTEAFF